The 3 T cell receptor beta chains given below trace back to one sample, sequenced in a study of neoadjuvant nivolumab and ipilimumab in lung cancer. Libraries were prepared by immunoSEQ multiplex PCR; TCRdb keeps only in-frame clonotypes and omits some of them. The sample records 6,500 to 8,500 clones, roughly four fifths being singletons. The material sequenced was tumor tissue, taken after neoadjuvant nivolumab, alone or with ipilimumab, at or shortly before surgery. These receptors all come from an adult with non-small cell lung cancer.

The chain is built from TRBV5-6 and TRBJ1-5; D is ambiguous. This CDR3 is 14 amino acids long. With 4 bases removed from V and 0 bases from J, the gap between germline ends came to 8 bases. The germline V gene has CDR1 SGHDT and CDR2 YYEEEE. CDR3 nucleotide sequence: TGTGCCAGCAGCCAATTTTATAGCAATCAGCCCCAGCATTTT. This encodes CASSQFYSNQPQHF.

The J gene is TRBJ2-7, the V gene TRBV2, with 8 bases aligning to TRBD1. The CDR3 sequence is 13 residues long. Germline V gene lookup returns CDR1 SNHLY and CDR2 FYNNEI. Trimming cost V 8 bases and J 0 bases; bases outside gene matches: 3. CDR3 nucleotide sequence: TGTGCCAGCCAGGGGGCCCTCTCCTACGAGCAGTACTTC. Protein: CASQGALSYEQYF.

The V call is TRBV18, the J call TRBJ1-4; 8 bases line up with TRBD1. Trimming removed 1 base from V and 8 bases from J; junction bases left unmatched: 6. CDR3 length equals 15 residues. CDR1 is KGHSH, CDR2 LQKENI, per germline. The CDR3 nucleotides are TGTGCCAGCTCACCACAAGGGACAGGTTACGAAAAACTGTTTTTT. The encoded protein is CASSPQGTGYEKLFF.